This TCR beta chain is from a study of blood T cell repertoires in COVID-19. The V gene's germline CDR1 is LNHNV and CDR2 YYDKDF (reference sequence). CDR3 length: 15 residues. V shed 0 bases and J 4 bases; nucleotides not matched to a gene: 2. Profiled with immunoSEQ multiplex PCR; TCRdb holds only in-frame clones, not every one. Of about 200,000 clones listed, about 88% were seen once; the top ten hold 18%. The gene calls are TRBV15 and TRBJ1-2, with TRBD1 identical over 10 bases. Source material: peripheral blood. The receptor was isolated from a man aged 50-59 years with COVID-19, enrolled during active disease. The CDR3 coding sequence is TGTGCCACCAGCAGAGATGGACAGGGGGTCTATGGCTACACCTTC. It translates to CATSRDGQGVYGYTF.